The next 15 T cell receptor beta chains were all read from a single sample in a study of cytomegalovirus exposure and HLA in healthy donors. PCR used 60 Vbeta primers and 13 Jbeta primers. Sequencing was performed with immunoSEQ multiplex PCR; in TCRdb, only in-frame clones are kept and a portion is missing. The table records under 150,000 clones, about 80% of them present only once. Specimen: PBMCs. All receptors derive from a woman between 50 and 59 years old in good health and CMV-seronegative.

The gene calls are TRBV12-5 and TRBJ1-2; tentative D call: TRBD1 (5 bases). Germline lookup yields CDR1 LGHNT and CDR2 FRNRAP. V was shortened by 1 base and J by 4 bases, with 10 bases between the two germline ends. The CDR3 is 14 amino acids. CDR3 in DNA: TGTGCTAGTGGTTTGGGTTACAGGACCTATGGCTACACCTTC. This gives the protein CASGLGYRTYGYTF.

The gene calls are TRBV27 and TRBJ1-4; D may be TRBD1 (6 bases). V lost 7 bases, J lost 8 bases, and 17 bases lay in between. The CDR3 sequence is 14 residues long. Per germline, CDR1 MNHEY and CDR2 SMNVEV (reference sequence). The CDR3 spells CASTSRGSGEKLFF. CDR3 DNA sequence: TGTGCCAGCACCTCGAGGGGGTCTGGGGAAAAACTGTTTTTT.

The chain is built from TRBV4-3 and TRBJ1-4; 7 positions match TRBD1. The CDR3 loop spans 14 amino acids. The V gene end was trimmed by 6 bases and the J gene end by 7 bases; junction bases not matched to a gene: 8. CDR1 LGHNA and CDR2 YSLEER come from the germline V gene. The CDR3 DNA reads as TGCGCCAGCAGTTCGACAGGGAGCCCTGAAAAACTGTTTTTT. Encoded protein: CASSSTGSPEKLFF.

The V gene is TRBV6-1, the J gene TRBJ1-1; no reliable D call. Looked up from germline, CDR1 is MNHNS and CDR2 is SASEGT. The CDR3 has 14 amino acids. Between the trimmed V and J ends, which lost 3 bases and 0 bases, there was a span of 8 bases. The CDR3: CASSDGPVNTEAFF. The DNA of the CDR3 is TGTGCCAGCAGTGATGGCCCTGTGAACACTGAAGCTTTCTTT.

The J gene is TRBJ2-3, the V gene TRBV27, with 8 bases lining up with TRBD2. This CDR3 has 20 residues. The junction had 22 bases not matched to a gene; V was cut back by 2 bases and J by 6 bases. Germline V gene sequence: CDR1 MNHEY, CDR2 SMNVEV (reference sequence). CDR3 region: CASSLRTLAEWSIRRDTQYF. CDR3 nucleotide sequence: TGTGCCAGCAGTTTACGGACACTAGCGGAGTGGAGTATTAGAAGGGATACGCAGTATTTT.

The rearrangement links TRBV7-2 to TRBJ1-5; 7 nucleotides match TRBD1. V trimming: 5 bases; J trimming: 4 bases; junction bases outside the gene matches: 11. CDR1 and CDR2 (germline): SGHTA, FQGNSA. There are 16 residues in the CDR3. The chain's CDR3 is CASSNKVTGLNQPQHF. The CDR3 bases are TGTGCCAGCAGCAACAAAGTGACAGGGTTGAATCAGCCCCAGCATTTT.

J is TRBJ2-5 and V is TRBV4-2, with D possibly TRBD1 on 6 matching bases. V was cut by 3 bases and J by 4 bases, with 12 bases left in between. The CDR3 has 14 amino acids. Germline V gives CDR1 LGHNA, CDR2 YNFKEQ. CDR3 nucleotide sequence: TGTGCCAGCAGCCAGGACAGTGGACGAGAGACCCAGTACTTC. It specifies CASSQDSGRETQYF.

A word on this clone: Mismatch with germline at one junction end may stem from a read error. CDR3 sequence: CASSQEVSRPANYGYPF. The CDR3 DNA reads as TGTGCCAGCAGCCAAGAGGTCTCTCGGCCGGCTAACTATGGCTACCCCTTC. This sequence joins TRBV4-2 and TRBJ1-2; no firm D call. The V gene's germline CDR1 is LGHNA and CDR2 YNFKEQ. The length of the CDR3 is 17 residues.

This rearrangement joins TRBV7-2 to TRBJ2-3; D possibly corresponds to TRBD1 (5 bases). The germline V and J ends were trimmed by 8 bases and 4 bases, with 10 bases remaining between them. Germline V lookup: CDR1 SGHTA, CDR2 FQGNSA. The CDR3 has 12 residues. The DNA for the CDR3 is TGTGCCAGCGGGGCCGCCCCAGATACGCAGTATTTT. Translation: CASGAAPDTQYF.

The chain uses TRBV4-3 and TRBJ2-3; TRBD2 matches 8 bases. V shed 0 bases and J 3 bases; nucleotides not matched to a gene: 8. Germline lookup yields CDR1 LGHNA and CDR2 YSLEER. The CDR3 loop spans 17 amino acids. The CDR3 sequence: CASSQDLTSGFTDTQYF. CDR3 coding DNA: TGCGCCAGCAGCCAAGATCTTACTAGCGGATTTACAGATACGCAGTATTTT.

As regards this clone: A read error may account for a junction end that differs from germline. J is TRBJ1-2 and V is TRBV4-3; a possible D gene is TRBD1 (5 bases). The CDR3 spans 16 residues. Germline V gene lookup returns CDR1 LGHNA and CDR2 YSLEER. For the CDR3, the DNA is TGCGCCAGCAGCCAAGAAGGGGTTGGAGGGAACTATGGCTACCCCTTC. Encoded protein: CASSQEGVGGNYGYPF.

This clone was observed a single time. The chain joins TRBV7-2 to TRBJ1-2; D possibly corresponds to TRBD1 (6 bases). The CDR3 extends over 14 amino acids. The germline V and J ends were trimmed by 3 bases and 0 bases, with 8 bases remaining between them. Germline V gene data show CDR1 as SGHTA and CDR2 as FQGNSA. The CDR3 nucleotides read TGTGCCAGCAGCTTCGGGGGGCCTAACTATGGCTACACCTTC. Its protein is CASSFGGPNYGYTF.

This clone was seen once. The chain has TRBV11-2 and TRBJ2-1; 9 bases are a match to TRBD2. The CDR3 contains 16 residues. CDR1 is SGHAT, CDR2 FQNNGV, per germline. J lost 6 bases, V lost 6 bases, and 12 bases had no gene match. The CDR3 DNA is TGTGCCAGCAGTTTTAGCGGGAGCCGGTGGGGCAATGAGCAGTTCTTC. Translating gives CASSFSGSRWGNEQFF. Supplemented by reference TRBV11-2 and TRBJ2-1, the full variable domain reads EAGVAQSPRYKIIEKRQSVAFWCNPISGHATLYWYQQILGQGPKLLIQFQNNGVVDDSQLPKDRFSAERLKGVDSTLKIQPAKLEDSAVYLCASSFSGSRWGNEQFFGPGTRLTVL.

CDR3 sequence: CASSPGLAGPYPQETQYF. In DNA, the CDR3 is TGTGCCAGCAGCCCGGGACTAGCGGGACCATACCCCCAAGAGACCCAGTACTTC. This chain connects TRBV7-8 to TRBJ2-5; TRBD2 agrees at 13 bases. Trimming removed 5 bases from V and 1 base from J; junction bases left unmatched: 10. The CDR3 consists of 18 residues. Germline loops: CDR1 SGHVS, CDR2 FQNEAQ.

V usage is TRBV14 and J usage is TRBJ2-7; TRBD2 aligns across 7 bases. The CDR3 spans 22 residues. CDR1 and CDR2 (germline): SGHDN, FVKESK. J lost 5 bases, V lost 6 bases, and 34 bases had no gene match. CDR3 bases: TGTGCCAGCAGGGTCGGAGGGGCTGGGTCCGCCGCGATCATGGGAGGGCGGAACGAGCAGTACGTC. Its translation is CASRVGGAGSAAIMGGRNEQYV.